The 31 T cell receptor beta chains below all came from one sample that was sequenced in a study of cytomegalovirus exposure and HLA in healthy donors. The table came from immunoSEQ multiplex PCR; TCRdb's copy has only in-frame clones and leaves some out. Of some 130,000 clones in the sample, less than 90% were seen once. The specimen was PBMCs. Receptor source: a man between 18 and 35 years old in good health and CMV-seronegative.

The chain joins TRBV9 to TRBJ1-2; tentatively, D is TRBD1 (6 bases). The CDR3 totals 14 residues. Germline CDR1 and CDR2: SGDLS and YYNGEE. V was shortened by 0 bases and J by 7 bases, with 13 bases between the two germline ends. The CDR3 sequence is CASSVGGNRVGYTF. Here the CDR3 DNA reads TGTGCCAGCAGCGTAGGAGGTAACAGGGTTGGCTACACCTTC.

The chain joins TRBV6-1 to TRBJ2-7; D is uncertain. CDR3 length equals 12 residues. Trimming removed 2 bases from V and 7 bases from J, with 9 bases in between. Germline loops: CDR1 MNHNS, CDR2 SASEGT. The CDR3 is CASSEFSREQYF. CDR3 nucleotide sequence: TGTGCCAGCAGTGAATTTTCCCGGGAGCAGTACTTC.

The CDR3 region has the DNA TGTGCCATCAGTGATCCCGGGACAGGGAGGCCCGAGCAGTACTTC. Its translation is CAISDPGTGRPEQYF. The rearrangement uses TRBV10-3 and TRBJ2-7; 9 positions match TRBD1. There are 15 residues in the CDR3. Losses at the gene ends were 3 bases for V and 6 bases for J; bases not matched to a gene: 9. Germline V gene lookup returns CDR1 ENHRY and CDR2 SYGVKD.

Of note for this clone: It may be a read error: a sequence one base away is much more abundant. The genes are TRBV7-6 and TRBJ1-6; the D gene is possibly TRBD1 (6 bases). Germline values: CDR1 SGHVS, CDR2 FNYEAQ. This CDR3 is 16 amino acids long. The CDR3 nucleotides read TGTGCCAACAGCCCGGCGGGGGCCTATTCGAATTCACCCCTCCACTTT. Protein: CANSPAGAYSNSPLHF.

The CDR3 protein is CAISERLAGGLTPLSYEQYF. The DNA of the CDR3 is TGTGCCATCAGTGAGCGGCTAGCGGGAGGACTGACCCCTTTATCCTACGAGCAGTACTTC. V and J are TRBV10-3 and TRBJ2-7; TRBD2 aligns across 11 bases. Germline CDR1 ENHRY, CDR2 SYGVKD. After removal of 2 bases from V and 1 base from J, the junction contained 16 bases not matched to a gene. The CDR3 extends over 20 amino acids.

This clone has a single count. This chain joins TRBV19 and TRBJ1-1; 7 nucleotides match TRBD1. Trimming cost V 10 bases and J 4 bases; bases outside gene matches: 18. Germline V gene sequence: CDR1 LNHDA, CDR2 SQIVND (reference sequence). The CDR3 extends over 16 amino acids. CDR3 coding DNA: TGTGCCACACGAGGAGGGGTAGGGGGCGGTGTCACTGAAGCTTTCTTT. As protein: CATRGGVGGGVTEAFF.

The rearrangement links TRBV7-9 to TRBJ1-2; D is uncertain. V was pared by 0 bases and J by 2 bases, with 7 bases between. The CDR3 runs to 14 residues. Germline V gene sequence: CDR1 SEHNR, CDR2 FQNEAQ (reference sequence). The CDR3 coding sequence is TGTGCCAGCAGCTTAGCGCGGCAGAACTATGGCTACACCTTC. It yields the protein CASSLARQNYGYTF.

The V gene is TRBV28, the J gene TRBJ1-3; D remains unclear. This CDR3 spans 12 amino acids. Germline V gives CDR1 MDHEN, CDR2 SYDVKM. Trimming cost V 5 bases and J 4 bases, with 6 bases left between them. CDR3 residues: CASSPTGNTIYF. In nucleotides, the CDR3 is TGTGCCAGCAGTCCAACAGGAAACACCATATATTTT.

This clone was detected only once. The genes are TRBV5-1 and TRBJ2-1; TRBD2 matches 10 bases. V shed 2 bases, J shed 3 bases, and the junction held 5 bases outside the gene matches. This CDR3 is built from 16 residues. Germline V gives CDR1 SGHRS, CDR2 YFSETQ. The chain's CDR3 is CASSLTSGTLYNEQFF. The CDR3 DNA reads TGCGCCAGCAGCTTAACTAGCGGGACTCTCTACAATGAGCAGTTCTTC.

V gene TRBV25-1 combines with J gene TRBJ1-2; D uncertain. Trimming pared 0 bases from V and 10 bases from J, leaving 9 bases between. The CDR3 has 12 residues. CDR1 and CDR2 (germline): MGHDK, SYGVNS. CDR3 coding DNA: TGTGCCAGCAGTGAATATGAGGCGACCTACACCTTC. Protein: CASSEYEATYTF.

DNA for the CDR3: TGTGCCAGCAGTATGACAGCGTCGACCTACGAGCAGTACTTC. Amino acids: CASSMTASTYEQYF. The chain has TRBV27 and TRBJ2-7; D perhaps matches TRBD1 (5 bases). Germline CDR1 is MNHEY and CDR2 is SMNVEV (reference sequence). The CDR3 is 14 amino acids. Trimming removed 5 bases at V and 2 bases at J, with 13 bases between.

The CDR3 region is CSVETSGRRDEQFF. CDR3 sequence (DNA): TGCAGCGTTGAAACTAGCGGGAGGCGGGATGAGCAGTTCTTC. The chain has TRBV29-1 and TRBJ2-1, with TRBD2 matching 12 bases. The V gene's germline CDR1 is SQVTM and CDR2 ANQGSEA. The V and J ends lost 2 bases and 8 bases, in that order; junction bases with no gene match: 4. The CDR3 spans 14 residues.

The chain is built from TRBV6-5 and TRBJ2-5, with D tentatively TRBD1 (6 bases). CDR3 length: 12 residues. Germline CDR1 and CDR2: MNHEY and SVGAGI. V was pared by 7 bases and J by 7 bases, with 13 bases between. CDR3 DNA sequence: TGTGCCAGCAAGGGGGTGGAGGTGACCCAGTACTTC. Translation gives CASKGVEVTQYF.

This rearrangement joins TRBV7-2 to TRBJ2-5, with a weak D call TRBD2 (5 bases). V lost 1 base and J lost 5, with 14 bases in between. Germline lookup yields CDR1 SGHTA and CDR2 FQGNSA. The CDR3 extends over 15 amino acids. The CDR3 loop is CASSLDSPRGETQYF. Here the CDR3 DNA reads TGTGCCAGCAGCTTAGATAGCCCGCGAGGGGAGACCCAGTACTTC.

This clone showed up just once. CDR3 in DNA: TGTGCCACCAGCAGAGAGGGACAGGGGCGCTACGAGCAGTACTTC. It is translated as CATSREGQGRYEQYF. The V call is TRBV15, the J call TRBJ2-7; 10 bases agree with TRBD1. Germline-derived CDR1 and CDR2 are LNHNV and YYDKDF (reference sequence). V lost 0 bases, J lost 3 bases, and 2 bases stayed unmatched. The CDR3 runs 15 residues. Full variable domain (missing parts from reference TRBV15 and TRBJ2-7): DAMVIQNPRYQVTQFGKPVTLSCSQTLNHNVMYWYQQKSSQAPKLLFHYYDKDFNNEADTPDNFQSRRPNTSFCFLDIRSPGLGDTAMYLCATSREGQGRYEQYFGPGTRLTVT.

This chain uses TRBV27 with TRBJ1-2; possibly TRBD1 for D (5 bases). This CDR3 is 15 amino acids long. The germline V gene encodes CDR1 MNHEY and CDR2 SMNVEV (reference sequence). V lost 0 bases to trimming and J lost 2 bases, with 10 bases between them. CDR3 nucleotides: TGTGCCAGCAGTTTATCCTTGGACACAAACTATGGCTACACCTTC. Translated: CASSLSLDTNYGYTF.

The chain is built from TRBV6-1 and TRBJ2-7, with D perhaps matching TRBD2 (6 bases). Germline lookup yields CDR1 MNHNS and CDR2 SASEGT. Trimming removed 6 bases at V and 7 bases at J, with 13 bases between. This CDR3 is 12 amino acids long. CDR3 nucleotide sequence: TGTGCCAGCAGGTTCTATGCGGGGGAGCAGTACTTC. Protein sequence: CASRFYAGEQYF.

The chain recombines TRBV2 with TRBJ1-2; D is possibly TRBD1 (6 bases). Trimming pared 5 bases from V and 4 bases from J, leaving 20 bases between. CDR1 is SNHLY, CDR2 FYNNEI, per germline. CDR3 length: 16 amino acids. CDR3 nucleotides: TGTGCCAGCAGTCGTTCTTCGAGGGGGTTTCTCTATGGCTACACCTTC. This sequence encodes CASSRSSRGFLYGYTF.

The genes are TRBV7-8 and TRBJ2-1, with D possibly matching TRBD1 (5 bases). This CDR3 is built from 16 residues. Germline CDR1 SGHVS, CDR2 FQNEAQ. Trimming took 8 bases from V and 10 from J, leaving 27 bases between them. CDR3 nucleotide sequence: TGTGCCAGCGAAGCCTCTTTTCTCAGGGTCTTAGAGGAGCAGTTCTTC. This encodes CASEASFLRVLEEQFF.

This chain uses TRBV27 with TRBJ1-1; weak D call: TRBD1 (6 bases). The CDR3 extends over 13 amino acids. Germline-derived CDR1 and CDR2 are MNHEY and SMNVEV (reference sequence). V was trimmed by 2 bases and J by 7 bases, leaving 11 bases between them. CDR3 protein: CASSLGQNLEAFF. CDR3 nucleotide sequence: TGTGCCAGCAGTTTAGGACAGAACCTTGAAGCTTTCTTT.

The rearrangement joins TRBV14 to TRBJ1-1; D possibly corresponds to TRBD1 (5 bases). The V end was cut by 3 bases, the J end by 6 bases, with 14 bases between. The CDR3 is made up of 14 amino acids. CDR1 SGHDN and CDR2 FVKESK come from the germline V gene. This CDR3 is CASSHERQLSEAFF. The CDR3 DNA is TGTGCCAGCAGCCACGAAAGACAGCTTTCTGAAGCTTTCTTT.

The CDR3 here is CASSFGTSGARNEQFF. The CDR3 DNA sequence: TGTGCCAGCAGCTTCGGGACTAGCGGGGCGAGGAATGAGCAGTTCTTC. The rearrangement uses TRBV7-2 and TRBJ2-1; 13 nucleotides agree with TRBD2. The CDR3 loop spans 16 amino acids. V lost 3 bases to trimming and J lost 7 bases; unmatched junction nucleotides: 6. Germline V gene data show CDR1 as SGHTA and CDR2 as FQGNSA. Using reference TRBV7-2 and TRBJ2-1 for the parts outside the CDR3, the full variable domain is GAGVSQSPSNKVTEKGKDVELRCDPISGHTALYWYRQSLGQGLEFLIYFQGNSAPDKSGLPSDRFSAERTGGSVSTLTIQRTQQEDSAVYLCASSFGTSGARNEQFFGPGTRLTVL.

The chain joins TRBV11-2 to TRBJ2-1; TRBD1 matches 9 bases. There are 15 residues in the CDR3. V dropped 3 bases and J dropped 4; count of bases not matched to a gene: 4. The V gene's germline CDR1 is SGHAT and CDR2 FQNNGV. This chain's CDR3 is CASSLGGTGYNEQFF. CDR3 in DNA: TGTGCCAGCAGCTTGGGCGGGACAGGGTACAATGAGCAGTTCTTC.

The gene calls are TRBV2 and TRBJ1-1; 8 nucleotides line up with TRBD1. V shed 6 bases, J shed 7 bases, and the junction held 7 bases outside the gene matches. CDR1 is SNHLY and CDR2 is FYNNEI in the germline V gene. The CDR3 has 13 residues. This chain's CDR3 is CASSGQGRIEAFF. As DNA, the CDR3 is TGTGCCAGCAGCGGACAGGGAAGAATTGAAGCTTTCTTT.

J is TRBJ1-6 and V is TRBV5-1; 7 bases line up with TRBD1. The CDR3 consists of 17 residues. Unmatched junction bases numbered 13, after V lost 1 base and J lost 9 bases. Germline V gene data show CDR1 as SGHRS and CDR2 as YFSETQ. For the CDR3, the DNA is TGCGCCAGCAGCTTGCTCTCCGAGACAGGGCTCGGTTCACCCCTCCACTTT. This sequence encodes CASSLLSETGLGSPLHF.

V gene TRBV5-6 combines with J gene TRBJ2-1; 9 bases are shared with TRBD2. This CDR3 spans 15 amino acids. Per the germline V gene, CDR1 is SGHDT and CDR2 is YYEEEE. The ends lost 2 bases at V and 7 bases at J; junction bases unmatched: 7. The CDR3 loop reads CASSFVTSGLNEQFF. The CDR3 DNA reads TGTGCCAGCAGCTTCGTGACTAGCGGATTAAATGAGCAGTTCTTC.

This chain connects TRBV2 to TRBJ1-5, with 7 positions matching TRBD1. This CDR3 is 15 amino acids long. With V trimmed by 5 bases and J by 0 bases, 4 bases remained unmatched. Germline lookup yields CDR1 SNHLY and CDR2 FYNNEI. The CDR3 region is CASSFQGDSNQPQHF. CDR3 coding DNA: TGTGCCAGCAGTTTCCAGGGGGATAGCAATCAGCCCCAGCATTTT.

This clone appeared many times. The chain employs TRBV5-1 and TRBJ2-7; unclear D gene. The CDR3 loop spans 14 amino acids. The germline gives CDR1 SGHRS, CDR2 YFSETQ. The ends were cut back, 4 bases at V and 4 bases at J, with 15 bases in the middle. The CDR3 protein is CASSPHKTEYEQYF. The CDR3, as DNA: TGCGCCAGCAGCCCCCACAAAACCGAATACGAGCAGTACTTC.

This clone was found once. The V and J genes are TRBV19 and TRBJ1-5, with 11 bases that match TRBD1. Germline V CDR1 and CDR2: LNHDA, SQIVND (reference sequence). CDR3 size: 16 residues. Germline trimming cut 5 bases from V and 4 bases from J; bases unmatched to any gene: 7. The CDR3 DNA is TGTGCCAGTAGTTGGGGGACAGGGGGACTAAATCAGCCCCAGCATTTT. This translates into CASSWGTGGLNQPQHF.

V gene TRBV15 combines with J gene TRBJ1-4; 9 bases map to TRBD1. Looked up from germline, CDR1 is LNHNV and CDR2 is YYDKDF (reference sequence). V was pared by 3 bases and J by 5 bases, with 7 bases of the junction left unmatched. The CDR3 consists of 16 residues. CDR3 coding DNA: TGTGCCACCAGCAGGGAGAAGACAGGGGGAAATGAAAAACTGTTTTTT. Translating it yields CATSREKTGGNEKLFF.

V and J are TRBV7-9 and TRBJ2-7; TRBD1 might be the D (6 bases). Germline CDR1 is SEHNR and CDR2 is FQNEAQ (reference sequence). V gave up 3 bases and J gave up 1 base, with 13 bases separating them. The CDR3 has 15 residues. The CDR3 DNA reads TGTGCCAGCAGCTTCTCGGCAGGGGCGTCCTACGAGCAGTACTTC. Translating it yields CASSFSAGASYEQYF.